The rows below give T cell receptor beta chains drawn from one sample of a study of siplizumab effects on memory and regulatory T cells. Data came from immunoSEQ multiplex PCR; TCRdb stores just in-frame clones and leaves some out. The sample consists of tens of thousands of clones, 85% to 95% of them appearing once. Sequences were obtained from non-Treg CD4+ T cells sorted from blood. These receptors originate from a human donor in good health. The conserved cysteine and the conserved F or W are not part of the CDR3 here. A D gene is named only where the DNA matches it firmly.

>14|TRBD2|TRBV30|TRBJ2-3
AWSGGTSGSTDTQY
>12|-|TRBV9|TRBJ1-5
ASSPFPQPGPQH
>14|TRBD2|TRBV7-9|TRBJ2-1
ASSRLGSGRDNEQF
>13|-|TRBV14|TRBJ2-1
ASVPGLSSYNEQF
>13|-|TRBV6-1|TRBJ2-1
ASSEATAAYNEQF
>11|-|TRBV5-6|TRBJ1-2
ASSLQQVHGYT
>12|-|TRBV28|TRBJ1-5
ASSFREGNQPQH
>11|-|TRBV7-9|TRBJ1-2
ASSRELGGGYT
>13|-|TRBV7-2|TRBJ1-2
ASSLAGQLGYGYT
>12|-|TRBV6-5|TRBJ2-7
ASSATQISYEQY
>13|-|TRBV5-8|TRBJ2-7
ASRPWGVGPYEQY
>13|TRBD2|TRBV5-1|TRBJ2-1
ASSAGLAGNNEQF
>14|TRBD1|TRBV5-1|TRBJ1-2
ASSLWGDRGSYGYT
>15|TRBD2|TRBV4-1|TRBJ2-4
ASSPMSGPSGGAIQY
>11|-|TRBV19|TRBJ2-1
ASSLRAPNEQF
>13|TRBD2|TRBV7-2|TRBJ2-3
ASSSSWTRVEAQY
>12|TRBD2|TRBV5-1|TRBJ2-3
ASSPSGNTDTQY
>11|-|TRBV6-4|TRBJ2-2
ASRQGYTGELF
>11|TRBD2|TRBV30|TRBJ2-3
AQAGESTDTQY
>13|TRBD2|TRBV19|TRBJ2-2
ASKTSGSRTGELF
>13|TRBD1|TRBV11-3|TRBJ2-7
ASSRGTGVSYEQY
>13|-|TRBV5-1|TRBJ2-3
ASSLDRQPTDTQY
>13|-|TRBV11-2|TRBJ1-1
ASSGPRVSGTEAF
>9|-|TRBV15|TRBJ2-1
ATSRLAEQF
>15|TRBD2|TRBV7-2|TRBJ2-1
ASTSTGGSGMYNEQF
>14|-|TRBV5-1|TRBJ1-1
ASSSKMGLANTEAF
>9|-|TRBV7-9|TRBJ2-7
ASSRSYEQY
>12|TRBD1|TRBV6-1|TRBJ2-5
ASSTQGVGETQY
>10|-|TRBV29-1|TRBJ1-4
SERTENEKLF
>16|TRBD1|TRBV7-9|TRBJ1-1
ASSLVGAPGGGDTEAF
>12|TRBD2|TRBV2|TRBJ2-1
ASIGTSGNNEQF
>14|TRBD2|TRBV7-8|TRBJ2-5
ASSLELAGMGETQY
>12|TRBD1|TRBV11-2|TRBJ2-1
ASSYQDQGDEQF
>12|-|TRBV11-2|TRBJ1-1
ASSGRRGGSEAF
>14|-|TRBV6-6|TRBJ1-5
ASSYFQTGGNQPQH
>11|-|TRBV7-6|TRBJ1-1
ASSLKRNTEAF
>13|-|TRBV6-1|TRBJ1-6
ASSGPGNYNSPLH
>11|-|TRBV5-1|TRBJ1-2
ASSLVGNYGYT
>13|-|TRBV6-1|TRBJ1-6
ASSERGNDNSPLH
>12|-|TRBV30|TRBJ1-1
AWSDGQGNTEAF
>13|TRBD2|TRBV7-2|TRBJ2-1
ASSPTSGGAHEQF
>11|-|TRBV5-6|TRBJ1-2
ASSSEDRSGYT
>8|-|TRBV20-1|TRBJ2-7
SAKGYEQY
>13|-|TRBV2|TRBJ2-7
ASSEGYRGGSEQY
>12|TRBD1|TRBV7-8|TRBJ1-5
ASSRGQGVQPQH